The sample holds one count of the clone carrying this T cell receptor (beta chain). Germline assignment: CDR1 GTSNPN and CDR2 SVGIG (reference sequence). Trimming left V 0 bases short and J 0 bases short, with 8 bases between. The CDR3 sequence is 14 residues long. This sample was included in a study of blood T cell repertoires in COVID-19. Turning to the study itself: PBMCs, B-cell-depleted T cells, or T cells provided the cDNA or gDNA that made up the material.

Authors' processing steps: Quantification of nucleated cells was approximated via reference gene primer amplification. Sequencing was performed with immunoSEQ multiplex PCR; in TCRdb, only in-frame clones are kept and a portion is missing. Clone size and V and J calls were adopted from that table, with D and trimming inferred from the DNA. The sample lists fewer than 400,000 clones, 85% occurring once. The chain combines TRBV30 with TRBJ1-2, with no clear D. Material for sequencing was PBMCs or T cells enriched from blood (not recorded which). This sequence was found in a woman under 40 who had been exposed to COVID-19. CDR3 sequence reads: CAWSVMNTNYGYTF. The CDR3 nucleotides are TGTGCCTGGAGTGTAATGAACACTAACTATGGCTACACCTTC.